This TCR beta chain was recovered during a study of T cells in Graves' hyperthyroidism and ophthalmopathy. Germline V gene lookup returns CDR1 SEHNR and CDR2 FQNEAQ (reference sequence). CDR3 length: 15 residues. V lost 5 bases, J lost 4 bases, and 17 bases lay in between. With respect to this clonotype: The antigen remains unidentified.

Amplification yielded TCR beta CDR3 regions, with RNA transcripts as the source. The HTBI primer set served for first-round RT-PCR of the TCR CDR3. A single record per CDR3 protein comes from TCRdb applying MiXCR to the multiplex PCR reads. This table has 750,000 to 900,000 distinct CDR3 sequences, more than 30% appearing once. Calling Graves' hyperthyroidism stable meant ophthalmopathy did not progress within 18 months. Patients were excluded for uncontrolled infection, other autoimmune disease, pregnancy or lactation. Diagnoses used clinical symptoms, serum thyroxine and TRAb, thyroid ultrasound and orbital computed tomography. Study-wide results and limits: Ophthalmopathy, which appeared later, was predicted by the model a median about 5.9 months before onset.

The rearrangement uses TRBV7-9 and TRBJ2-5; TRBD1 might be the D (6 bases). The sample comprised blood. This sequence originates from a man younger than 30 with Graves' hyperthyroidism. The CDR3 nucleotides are TGTGCCAGCAGCCCGGACAGTAGAGGGAGAGAGACCCAGTACTTC. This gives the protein CASSPDSRGRETQYF.